This entry describes one T cell receptor beta chain. The antigen remains undetermined. Primers for the PCR totalled 60 Vbeta and 13 Jbeta. Profiled with immunoSEQ multiplex PCR; TCRdb holds only in-frame clones, not every one. The table records about 130,000 clones, approximately 82% of them present only once. CDR1 is LNHDA, CDR2 SQIVND, per germline (reference sequence). After removal of 0 bases from V and 4 bases from J, the junction contained 0 bases not matched to a gene. The CDR3 is made up of 15 amino acids. The sample belongs to a study of cytomegalovirus exposure and HLA in healthy donors. Study findings and constraints: Altogether, 160 or so TCR beta chains were recorded as cytomegalovirus-associated. Later work found most CMV-associated TCR beta chains apparently HLA-restricted. Previously analyzed data showed that most TCR beta V segments were productive at a frequency of about 87% or about 30%.

The receptor comes from a boy between 2 and 10 years old in good health and CMV-seronegative. The sample taken for sequencing was PBMCs. The rearrangement links TRBV19 to TRBJ1-1, with 12 bases identical to TRBD1. The CDR3 sequence: CASSIEGQGATEAFF. Written as DNA, the CDR3 is TGTGCCAGTAGTATAGAGGGACAGGGGGCCACTGAAGCTTTCTTT. Full variable domain (missing parts from reference TRBV19 and TRBJ1-1): DGGITQSPKYLFRKEGQNVTLSCEQNLNHDAMYWYRQDPGQGLRLIYYSQIVNDFQKGDIAEGYSVSREKKESFPLTVTSAQKNPTAFYLCASSIEGQGATEAFFGQGTRLTVV.